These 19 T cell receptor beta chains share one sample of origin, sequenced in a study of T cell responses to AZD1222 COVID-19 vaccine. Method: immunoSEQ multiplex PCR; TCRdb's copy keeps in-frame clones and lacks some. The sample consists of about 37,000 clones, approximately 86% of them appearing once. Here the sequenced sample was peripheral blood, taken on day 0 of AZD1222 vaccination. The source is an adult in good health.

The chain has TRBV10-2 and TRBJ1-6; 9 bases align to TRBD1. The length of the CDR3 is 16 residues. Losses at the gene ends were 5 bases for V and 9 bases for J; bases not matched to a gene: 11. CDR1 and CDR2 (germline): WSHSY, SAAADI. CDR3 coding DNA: TGCGCCAGCAGTACATCCCGGGACAGGGCCGGTTCACCCCTCCACTTT. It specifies CASSTSRDRAGSPLHF.

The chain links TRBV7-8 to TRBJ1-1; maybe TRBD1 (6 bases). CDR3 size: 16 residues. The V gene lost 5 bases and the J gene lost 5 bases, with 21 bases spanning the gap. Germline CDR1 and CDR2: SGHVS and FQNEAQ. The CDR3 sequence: CASSPHAGGAGTEAFF. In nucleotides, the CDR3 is TGTGCCAGCAGCCCACACGCCGGGGGGGCTGGGACTGAAGCTTTCTTT. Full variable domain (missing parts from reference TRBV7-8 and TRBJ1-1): GAGVSQSPRYKVAKRGQDVALRCDPISGHVSLFWYQQALGQGPEFLTYFQNEAQLDKSGLPSDRFFAERPEGSVSTLKIQRTQQEDSAVYLCASSPHAGGAGTEAFFGQGTRLTVV.

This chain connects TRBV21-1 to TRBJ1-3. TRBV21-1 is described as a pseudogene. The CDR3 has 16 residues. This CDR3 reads CATPNGELYSGNTIYF. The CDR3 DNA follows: TGTGCCACACCGAACGGGGAACTGTACTCTGGAAACACCATATATTTT.

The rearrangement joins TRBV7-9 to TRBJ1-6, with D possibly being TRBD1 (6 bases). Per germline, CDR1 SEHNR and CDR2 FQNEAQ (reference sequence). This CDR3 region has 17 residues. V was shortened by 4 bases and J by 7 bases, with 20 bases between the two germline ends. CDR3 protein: CASSSPHREGKNSPLHF. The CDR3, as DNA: TGTGCCAGCAGCTCCCCGCACAGGGAGGGTAAAAATTCACCCCTCCACTTT.

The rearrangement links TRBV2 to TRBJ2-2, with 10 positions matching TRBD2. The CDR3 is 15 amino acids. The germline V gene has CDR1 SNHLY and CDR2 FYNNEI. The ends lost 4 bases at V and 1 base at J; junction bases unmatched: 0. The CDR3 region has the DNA TGTGCCAGCAGTGGGACTAGCGGGAACACCGGGGAGCTGTTTTTT. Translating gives CASSGTSGNTGELFF.

Written as DNA, the CDR3 is TGTGCCAGCTCACCACAGGCAGCTGGCTACACCTTC. It is translated as CASSPQAAGYTF. The chain carries TRBV18 and TRBJ1-2; D gene uncertain. Per the germline V gene, CDR1 is KGHSH and CDR2 is LQKENI. The CDR3 is 12 residues long. The V and J ends lost 1 base and 7 bases respectively, with 7 bases between them.

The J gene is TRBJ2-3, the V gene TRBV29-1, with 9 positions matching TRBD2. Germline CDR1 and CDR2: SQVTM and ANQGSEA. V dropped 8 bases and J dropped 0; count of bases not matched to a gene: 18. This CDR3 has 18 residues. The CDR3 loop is CSHLGSGGFRVSTDTQYF. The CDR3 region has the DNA TGCAGCCACTTAGGAAGCGGGGGGTTTCGGGTTAGCACAGATACGCAGTATTTT.

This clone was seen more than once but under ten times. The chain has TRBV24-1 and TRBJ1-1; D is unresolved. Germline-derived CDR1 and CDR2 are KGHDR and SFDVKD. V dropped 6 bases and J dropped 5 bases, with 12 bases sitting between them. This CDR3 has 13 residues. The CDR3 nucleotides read TGTGCCACCAGTCGGGGATCAGAGACTGAAGCTTTCTTT. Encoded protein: CATSRGSETEAFF.

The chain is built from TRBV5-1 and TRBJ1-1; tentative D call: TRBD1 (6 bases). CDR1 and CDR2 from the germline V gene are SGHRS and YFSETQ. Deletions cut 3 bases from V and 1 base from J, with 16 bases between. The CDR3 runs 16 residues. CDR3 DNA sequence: TGCGCCAGCAGCTCAAGCTTCCGGACAGAGAACACTGAAGCTTTCTTT. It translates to CASSSSFRTENTEAFF.

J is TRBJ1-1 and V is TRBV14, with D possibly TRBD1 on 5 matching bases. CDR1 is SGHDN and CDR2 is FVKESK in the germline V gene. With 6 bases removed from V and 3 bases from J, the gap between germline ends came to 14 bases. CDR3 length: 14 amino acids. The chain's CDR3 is CASSPPGGYTEAFF. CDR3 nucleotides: TGTGCCAGCAGTCCCCCGGGGGGGTACACTGAAGCTTTCTTT. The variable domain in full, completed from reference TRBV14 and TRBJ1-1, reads EAGVTQFPSHSVIEKGQTVTLRCDPISGHDNLYWYRRVMGKEIKFLLHFVKESKQDESGMPNNRFLAERTGGTYSTLKVQPAELEDSGVYFCASSPPGGYTEAFFGQGTRLTVV.

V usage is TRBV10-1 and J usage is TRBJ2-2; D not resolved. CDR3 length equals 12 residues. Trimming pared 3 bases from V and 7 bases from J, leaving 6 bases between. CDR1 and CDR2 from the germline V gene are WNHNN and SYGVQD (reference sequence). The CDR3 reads CASSDPDGELFF. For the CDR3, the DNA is TGCGCCAGCAGTGACCCGGACGGGGAGCTGTTTTTT.

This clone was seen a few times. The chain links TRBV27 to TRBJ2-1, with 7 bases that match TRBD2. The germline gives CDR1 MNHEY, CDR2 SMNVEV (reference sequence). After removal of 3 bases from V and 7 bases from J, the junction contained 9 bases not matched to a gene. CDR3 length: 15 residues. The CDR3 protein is CASSLGLAEGNEQFF. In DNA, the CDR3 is TGTGCCAGCAGTTTGGGGCTAGCGGAGGGGAATGAGCAGTTCTTC.

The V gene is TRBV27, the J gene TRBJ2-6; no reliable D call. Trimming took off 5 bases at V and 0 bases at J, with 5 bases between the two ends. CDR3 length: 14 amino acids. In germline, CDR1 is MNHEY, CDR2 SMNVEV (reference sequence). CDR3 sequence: CASSPSSGANVLTF. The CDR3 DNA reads TGTGCCAGCAGTCCCTCCTCTGGGGCCAACGTCCTGACTTTC. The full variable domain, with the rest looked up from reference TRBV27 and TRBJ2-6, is EAQVTQNPRYLITVTGKKLTVTCSQNMNHEYMSWYRQDPGLGLRQIYYSMNVEVTDKGDVPEGYKVSRKEKRNFPLILESPSPNQTSLYFCASSPSSGANVLTFGAGSRLTVL.

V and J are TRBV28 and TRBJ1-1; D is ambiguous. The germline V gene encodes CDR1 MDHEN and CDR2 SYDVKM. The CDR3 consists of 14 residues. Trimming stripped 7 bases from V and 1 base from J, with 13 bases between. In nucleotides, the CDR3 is TGTGCCAGCACGAAACCGGGCCCGAACACTGAAGCTTTCTTT. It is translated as CASTKPGPNTEAFF.

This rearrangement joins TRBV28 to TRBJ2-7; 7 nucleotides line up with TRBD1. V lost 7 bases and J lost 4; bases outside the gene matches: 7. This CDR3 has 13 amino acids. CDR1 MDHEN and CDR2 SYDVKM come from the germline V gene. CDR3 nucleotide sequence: TGTGCCAGCAAACCGGGACAGCAATACGAGCAGTACTTC. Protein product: CASKPGQQYEQYF. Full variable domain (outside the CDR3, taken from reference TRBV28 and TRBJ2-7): DVKVTQSSRYLVKRTGEKVFLECVQDMDHENMFWYRQDPGLGLRLIYFSYDVKMKEKGDIPEGYSVSREKKERFSLILESASTNQTSMYLCASKPGQQYEQYFGPGTRLTVT.

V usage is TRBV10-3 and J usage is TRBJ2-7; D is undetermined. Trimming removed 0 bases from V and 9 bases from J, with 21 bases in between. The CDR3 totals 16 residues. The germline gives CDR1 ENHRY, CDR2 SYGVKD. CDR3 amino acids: CAISESKAAGSSGQYF. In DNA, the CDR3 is TGTGCCATCAGTGAGTCTAAGGCAGCTGGATCTTCGGGGCAGTACTTC.

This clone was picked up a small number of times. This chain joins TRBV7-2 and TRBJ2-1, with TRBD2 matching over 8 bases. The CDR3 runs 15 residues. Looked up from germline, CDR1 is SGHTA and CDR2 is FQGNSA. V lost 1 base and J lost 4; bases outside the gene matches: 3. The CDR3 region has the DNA TGTGCCAGCAGCTTAGGTCCTAGCGGGTACAATGAGCAGTTCTTC. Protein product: CASSLGPSGYNEQFF.

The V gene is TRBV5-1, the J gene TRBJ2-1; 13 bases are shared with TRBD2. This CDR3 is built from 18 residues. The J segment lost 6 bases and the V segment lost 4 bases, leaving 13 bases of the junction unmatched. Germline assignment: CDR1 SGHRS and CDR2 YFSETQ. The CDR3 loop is CASSQRSAGTSGTNEQFF. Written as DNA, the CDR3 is TGCGCCAGCAGCCAGAGGAGCGCCGGGACTAGCGGGACCAATGAGCAGTTCTTC.

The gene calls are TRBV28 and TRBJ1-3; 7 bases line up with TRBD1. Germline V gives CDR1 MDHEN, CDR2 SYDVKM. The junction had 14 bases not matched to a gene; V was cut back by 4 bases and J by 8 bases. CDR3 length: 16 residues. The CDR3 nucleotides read TGTGCCAGCAGTTATCCCGGCGGGACAGACGGGTACACCATATATTTT. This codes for CASSYPGGTDGYTIYF.